This record concerns one TCR beta chain sequence. Its antigen is unknown. This entry belongs to a study of blood T cells in healthy people across ages. The study, taken as a whole, reports: Age showed a roughly linear inverse relationship with TCR beta diversity per million T cells. Both higher diversity and more naive CD4+ cells marked long-lived donors when set against aged donors.

A J-beta primer mix and a sample-barcoded 5' primer were used in a second PCR of roughly 6 to 11 cycles. Any given sample supplied a minimum of 2.5 million CDR3-containing paired-end reads. TCRdb called the 5' RACE reads again in MiXCR, with one record for every CDR3 protein. The repertoire holds 720,000 or so distinct CDR3 sequences, with around two fifths as singletons. With 6 bases removed from V and 2 bases from J, the gap between germline ends came to 13 bases. The germline gives CDR1 KGHDR, CDR2 SFDVKD. This CDR3 spans 14 amino acids. The rearrangement uses TRBV24-1 and TRBJ2-7, with a weak D call TRBD1 (6 bases). The sample comprised blood. The clonotype was recovered from an elderly man in good health. Here the CDR3 DNA reads TGTGCCACCAGTCCACCGGACAGAACCTACGAGCAGTACTTC. It specifies CATSPPDRTYEQYF.